Detailed here is one T cell receptor (beta chain). This record belongs to a study of cytomegalovirus exposure and HLA in healthy donors. TCRdb's table, derived via immunoSEQ multiplex PCR, lists solely in-frame clones and lacks some. In the table there are tens of thousands of clones, about nine tenths of which are singletons. The J segment lost 4 bases and the V segment lost 8 bases, leaving 17 bases of the junction unmatched. Germline assignment: CDR1 MNHEY and CDR2 SMNVEV (reference sequence). CDR3 length equals 17 residues. The sequenced sample consisted of PBMCs. The receptor was isolated from a man aged 25-45 years in good health and CMV-seronegative. The rearrangement joins TRBV27 to TRBJ2-7; the match to TRBD2 covers 10 bases. The chain's CDR3 is CASRKGSSGGPWYEQYF. The CDR3, as DNA: TGTGCCAGCCGGAAGGGGTCTAGCGGGGGCCCGTGGTACGAGCAGTACTTC.